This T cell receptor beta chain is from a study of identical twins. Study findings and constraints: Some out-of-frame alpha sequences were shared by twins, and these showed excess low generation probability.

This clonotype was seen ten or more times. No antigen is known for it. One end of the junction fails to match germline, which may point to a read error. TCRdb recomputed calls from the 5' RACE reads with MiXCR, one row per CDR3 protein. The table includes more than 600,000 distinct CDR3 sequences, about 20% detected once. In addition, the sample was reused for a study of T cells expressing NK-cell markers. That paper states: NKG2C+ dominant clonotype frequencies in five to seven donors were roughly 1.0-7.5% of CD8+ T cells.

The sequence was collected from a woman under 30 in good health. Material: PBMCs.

CDR3 protein: CASSLGTGPSYEQYF. Here the CDR3 DNA reads TGTGCCAGCAGCCTGGGGACAGGGCCCTCCTACGAGCAGTACTTC. V usage is TRBV5-1 and J usage is TRBJ2-7, with 9 positions matching TRBD1. The CDR3 runs to 15 residues. The germline CDR1 and CDR2 sequences are SGHRS and YFSETQ.